This T cell receptor beta chain was profiled in a study of blood T cell repertoires in COVID-19. About the research overall: Acute and convalescent COVID-19 samples came from the United States, Italy and Spain. T cells, B-cell-depleted T cells, or PBMCs supplied cDNA or gDNA.

Authors' data handling: Amplification with reference gene primers provided the estimates of nucleated cell counts. The assay was immunoSEQ multiplex PCR, and TCRdb's table has in-frame clones only and misses some. V and J calls and clone size are those listed in that table; D and trimming were worked out from the DNA. The sample holds about 77,000 clones; around 88% are singletons and the top ten take approximately 6.8%. With V trimmed by 5 bases and J by 4 bases, 9 bases remained unmatched. This CDR3 has 15 amino acids. The germline V gene has CDR1 SEHNR and CDR2 FQNEAQ (reference sequence). This clone counts as medium-sized (0.01 to 0.1%).

Sequenced material: peripheral blood. The chain has TRBV7-9 and TRBJ1-2, with 8 bases aligning to TRBD1. This receptor was identified in a woman over 75 with acute or convalescent COVID-19. The CDR3 region has the DNA TGTGCCAGCAGCCAGGCCCAGGGGGCGGGCTATGGCTACACCTTC. It yields the protein CASSQAQGAGYGYTF.